This TCR beta chain was found in a study of beta chain features in type 1 diabetes. For the study at large: All of the samples together had some 99 million sorted cells examined. Broader study findings: Researchers could not determine here whether HLA type influences TCRB rearrangement.

Sequenced material consisted of expressed TCRB transcripts (all of the isolated RNA was reverse transcribed). Produced via immunoSEQ multiplex PCR; TCRdb's table is partial and in-frame only. The table includes nearly 350,000 clones, roughly 8% detected once. This clone was seen at least ten times. Its antigen is as yet unknown. The CDR3 consists of 13 residues. CDR1 and CDR2 (germline): KGHSH, LQKENI. V was trimmed by 4 bases and J by 6 bases, leaving 10 bases between them. The V call is TRBV18, the J call TRBJ1-5; D gene unclear. Sequencing input: central memory CD4+ T cells from blood. This TCR was recovered from a woman younger than 35 in good health. The CDR3 DNA reads TGTGCCAGCTCACAGGCGGGCGGTCAGCCCCAGCATTTT. Encoded protein: CASSQAGGQPQHF.